The rows below give T cell receptor beta chains drawn from one sample of a study of beta chain features in type 1 diabetes. Sequencing used immunoSEQ multiplex PCR; TCRdb keeps in-frame clones, though not all of them. Of around 500,000 clones listed, 25% to 35% are singletons. Sequenced: naive CD4+ T cells from blood. The receptors originated from a man aged 18 to 29 in good health. Both conserved end residues are part of each CDR3. A D gene is named only where the DNA matches it firmly. Clone sizes are given selectively: once, few, many, or a class where the clone is expanded.

j_gene,v_gene,d_gene,abundance,CDR3aa,CDR3nt
TRBJ2-1,TRBV27,TRBD2,-,CASSPRTSGRSNEQFF,TGTGCCAGCAGTCCCCGGACTAGCGGGAGATCTAATGAGCAGTTCTTC
TRBJ1-5,TRBV29-1,-,-,CSGSSGWNQPQHF,TGCAGCGGCAGCTCAGGGTGGAATCAGCCCCAGCATTTT
TRBJ2-7,TRBV5-6,-,few,CASSLVGPYEQYF,TGTGCCAGCAGCTTGGTCGGACCTTACGAGCAGTACTTC
TRBJ2-3,TRBV6-1,-,few,CASSELIGGVGDTQYF,TGTGCCAGCAGTGAGCTAATAGGGGGAGTTGGAGATACGCAGTATTTT
TRBJ1-1,TRBV7-2,-,-,CASSLETMTEAFF,TGTGCCAGCAGCTTAGAGACGATGACTGAAGCTTTCTTT
TRBJ2-1,TRBV7-2,TRBD2,-,CASSSRRSGTHNEQFF,TGTGCCAGCAGCTCCCGTCGTAGCGGGACCCACAATGAGCAGTTCTTC
TRBJ2-1,TRBV6-5,TRBD2,few,CASRRRGSGHEQFF,TGTGCCAGCCGAAGGCGGGGGTCGGGTCATGAGCAGTTCTTC
TRBJ2-5,TRBV4-1,TRBD1,-,CASSRDRVGETQYF,TGCGCCAGCAGCCGAGACAGGGTAGGGGAGACCCAGTACTTC
TRBJ1-1,TRBV9,-,-,CASSPGTPNTEAFF,TGTGCCAGCAGCCCCGGGACACCGAACACTGAAGCTTTCTTT
TRBJ1-1,TRBV9,TRBD1,-,CASSPRQGTNTEAFF,TGTGCCAGCAGCCCGCGACAGGGAACGAACACTGAAGCTTTCTTT
TRBJ1-1,TRBV30,-,-,CAWSVGVGTEAFF,TGTGCCTGGAGTGTGGGGGTAGGAACTGAAGCTTTCTTT
TRBJ2-1,TRBV9,TRBD1,-,CASSAGQGNNEQFF,TGTGCCAGCAGCGCGGGACAGGGAAACAATGAGCAGTTCTTC
TRBJ2-7,TRBV7-9,-,-,CASSLGGYPYEQYF,TGTGCCAGCAGCTTAGGCGGTTACCCCTACGAGCAGTACTTC
TRBJ2-3,TRBV19,-,-,CASSLSVADTQYF,TGTGCCAGTAGTCTCTCTGTGGCAGATACGCAGTATTTT
TRBJ2-7,TRBV30,-,-,CAWTPETSLYEQYF,TGTGCCTGGACTCCCGAGACTTCCCTCTACGAGCAGTACTTC
TRBJ2-3,TRBV29-1,-,few,CSVAELSTDTQYF,TGCAGCGTTGCAGAGCTCAGCACAGATACGCAGTATTTT
TRBJ2-4,TRBV4-1,-,few,CASSQDPLAETPPIQYF,TGCGCCAGCAGCCAAGATCCTCTGGCGGAAACCCCCCCCATTCAGTACTTC
TRBJ1-2,TRBV30,-,-,CAWSVVRFGDYTF,-
TRBJ2-7,TRBV9,-,once,CASSSGNRQYF,TGTGCCAGCAGCTCCGGGAACAGGCAGTACTTC
TRBJ2-2,TRBV2,-,-,CASKSGSNTGELFF,TGTGCCAGCAAAAGCGGGTCGAACACCGGGGAGCTGTTTTTT
TRBJ2-1,TRBV29-1,-,few,CSVDRGANNEQFF,TGCAGCGTTGACAGGGGCGCTAACAATGAGCAGTTCTTC
TRBJ1-1,TRBV29-1,TRBD1,-,CSGWDRGNTEAFF,TGCAGCGGGTGGGACAGGGGAAACACTGAAGCTTTCTTT
TRBJ2-3,TRBV5-1,TRBD2,few,CASSPGLASTDTQYF,TGCGCCAGCAGCCCCGGACTAGCGAGCACAGATACGCAGTATTTT
TRBJ1-1,TRBV30,-,-,CAWSVGVNTEAFF,TGTGCCTGGAGTGTAGGTGTGAACACTGAAGCTTTCTTT
TRBJ2-7,TRBV9,TRBD2,few,CASSVVGLAGDEQYF,TGTGCCAGCAGCGTAGTAGGACTAGCGGGAGACGAGCAGTACTTC
TRBJ2-7,TRBV20-1,-,-,CSASRDHEQYF,TGCAGTGCTAGTAGGGACCACGAGCAGTACTTC
TRBJ2-3,TRBV30,-,few,CAWGRLGDTQYF,TGTGCCTGGGGGCGACTTGGAGATACGCAGTATTTT
TRBJ2-2,TRBV27,-,-,CATWRRSGTGELFF,TGTGCCACCTGGAGACGGTCGGGCACCGGGGAGCTGTTTTTT
TRBJ2-7,TRBV30,-,few,CAWSVKAADEQYF,TGTGCCTGGAGTGTCAAGGCTGCCGACGAGCAGTACTTC
TRBJ2-7,TRBV7-9,-,-,CASSWDFYEQYF,TGTGCCAGCAGCTGGGACTTCTACGAGCAGTACTTC
TRBJ2-1,TRBV11-2,-,-,CASSFGRSWTTQFF,TGTGCCAGCAGCTTCGGAAGGTCCTGGACAACGCAGTTCTTC
TRBJ2-1,TRBV7-2,TRBD2,-,CASSPGRGGYNEQFF,TGTGCCAGCAGCCCGGGTAGGGGAGGGTACAATGAGCAGTTCTTC
TRBJ2-5,TRBV7-2,TRBD2,-,CASSLNVASGRAGETQYF,TGTGCCAGCAGCTTAAATGTGGCTAGCGGGAGGGCCGGGGAGACCCAGTACTTC
TRBJ2-3,TRBV9,TRBD2,-,CASSPGGRDTQYF,TGTGCCAGCAGCCCGGGAGGGCGGGATACGCAGTATTTT
TRBJ2-6,TRBV29-1,-,few,CSATDVHSGANVLTF,TGCAGCGCTACGGACGTCCACTCTGGGGCCAACGTCCTGACTTTC
TRBJ2-3,TRBV9,-,-,CARVPNTDTQYF,TGTGCCAGGGTCCCGAACACAGATACGCAGTATTTT
TRBJ2-5,TRBV4-2,-,-,CASSHEGTLETQYF,TGTGCCAGCAGCCACGAGGGGACTTTGGAGACCCAGTACTTC
TRBJ2-7,TRBV7-2,-,-,CASSKGYEQYF,TGTGCCAGCAGTAAGGGTTACGAGCAGTACTTC
TRBJ1-1,TRBV2,-,few,CASLTEMNTEAFF,TGTGCCAGTCTGACTGAGATGAACACTGAAGCTTTCTTT
TRBJ2-1,TRBV9,TRBD2,few,CASSAGTSFNEQFF,TGTGCCAGCAGCGCCGGGACTAGTTTCAATGAGCAGTTCTTC
TRBJ2-1,TRBV5-1,-,-,CASSLDGNNEQFF,TGCGCCAGCAGCTTGGACGGAAACAATGAGCAGTTCTTC